These 19 T cell receptor beta chains came from one sample sequenced in a study of T cell repertoires in cytomegalovirus infection. TCRdb processed the reads anew with MiXCR; each CDR3 protein has one entry. The table lists under 90,000 distinct CDR3 sequences, around 21% of them singletons. These receptors lack a known antigen. The sample was PBMCs, sequenced either directly or after in vitro stimulation (not recorded which). The receptors derive from a human donor in good health (CMV status not recorded). Some clones in this sample may be carry-over from other donors' samples.

The gene calls are TRBV18 and TRBJ2-6; 9 positions match TRBD1. The CDR3 extends over 17 amino acids. J was trimmed by 2 bases and V by 4 bases; bases with no gene match: 6. The V gene's germline CDR1 is KGHSH and CDR2 LQKENI. The CDR3 DNA follows: TGTGCCAGCTCACTTTGGACAGGGGACCCTGGGGCCAACGTCCTGACTTTC. Translating gives CASSLWTGDPGANVLTF.

This clonotype was seen a few times. This chain links TRBV6-2 or TRBV6-3 with TRBJ2-2; D is unresolved. The germline CDR1 and CDR2 sequences are MNHEY and SVGEGT. V lost 4 bases and J lost 6, with 6 bases in between. This CDR3 is 12 amino acids long. CDR3 sequence (DNA): TGTGCCAGCAGTTCAACCCCCGGGGAGCTGTTTTTT. It codes for CASSSTPGELFF.

There are a few counts of this clonotype. The chain combines TRBV7-9 with TRBJ1-3; no definite D call. The V end was cut by 9 bases, the J end by 4 bases, with 10 bases between. The CDR3 runs 12 residues. Germline lookup yields CDR1 SEHNR and CDR2 FQNEAQ (reference sequence). The CDR3 is CARQNPGNTIYF. CDR3 coding DNA: TGTGCCAGACAAAATCCCGGAAACACCATATATTTT.

This clonotype occurred a few times. The chain links TRBV5-1 to TRBJ2-1; D gene uncertain. The CDR3 sequence is 14 residues long. CDR1 is SGHRS, CDR2 YFSETQ, per germline. V was pared by 0 bases and J by 4 bases, with 8 bases between. The CDR3 sequence is CASSLGASYNEQFF. The CDR3 nucleotides are TGCGCCAGCAGCTTGGGGGCTTCTTACAATGAGCAGTTCTTC.

This clonotype was picked up many times. The V call is TRBV7-8, the J call TRBJ2-7; no clear D. CDR1 is SGHVS, CDR2 FQNEAQ, per germline. Trimming pared 2 bases from V and 0 bases from J, leaving 8 bases between. The CDR3 is 14 amino acids. The CDR3 protein is CASSLLRSSYEQYF. Here the CDR3 DNA reads TGTGCCAGCAGCTTACTTAGGAGCTCCTACGAGCAGTACTTC.

This clonotype was counted a few times. This chain uses TRBV6-2 or TRBV6-3 with TRBJ2-7, with unresolved D. Germline CDR1 MNHEY, CDR2 SVGEGT. The CDR3 loop spans 11 amino acids. Trimming left V 7 bases short and J 3 bases short, with 7 bases between. The DNA of the CDR3 is TGTGCCAGCACGGATTACTACGAGCAGTACTTC. Translated: CASTDYYEQYF.

This clonotype was recorded at least ten times. CDR3: CASSLRQGGTEAFF. The CDR3 nucleotides read TGTGCCAGCAGCCTCCGACAGGGAGGGACTGAAGCTTTCTTT. V is TRBV3-1 and J is TRBJ1-1, with TRBD1 matching over 7 bases. Germline loops: CDR1 LGHDT, CDR2 YNNKEL (reference sequence). V shed 4 bases, J shed 5 bases, and the junction held 7 bases outside the gene matches. The CDR3 consists of 14 residues.

V and J are TRBV6-6 and TRBJ2-7; 9 bases align to TRBD2. The CDR3 has 14 amino acids. The germline CDR1 and CDR2 sequences are MNHNY and SVGAGI (reference sequence). J lost 3 bases, V lost 6 bases, and 6 bases had no gene match. CDR3 in DNA: TGTGCCAGCAGGGATCCTAGCGGGAACTACGAGCAGTACTTC. Amino acid sequence: CASRDPSGNYEQYF.

The V and J genes are TRBV7-2 and TRBJ1-4; D perhaps matches TRBD1 (6 bases). In germline, CDR1 is SGHTA, CDR2 FQGNSA. The CDR3 is made up of 16 amino acids. The V and J ends lost 2 bases and 7 bases respectively, with 17 bases between them. The CDR3 sequence is CASSLNRADGGEKLFF. The CDR3 nucleotides are TGTGCCAGCAGCTTAAACAGGGCGGACGGAGGTGAAAAACTGTTTTTT.

V gene TRBV10-3 combines with J gene TRBJ1-2; possible D gene TRBD1, 6 bases. Trimming shortened V by 6 bases and J by 4 bases, and 15 bases separated the two germline ends. Per germline, CDR1 ENHRY and CDR2 SYGVKD. CDR3 length: 14 residues. The CDR3 nucleotides read TGTGCCATCAGGGGGGACACCATAATCTATGGCTACACCTTC. Amino acid sequence: CAIRGDTIIYGYTF.

V is TRBV6-2 or TRBV6-3 and J is TRBJ2-4, with D perhaps TRBD1 (5 bases). Germline V gene lookup returns CDR1 MNHEY and CDR2 SVGEGT. The CDR3 consists of 14 residues. The V end was cut by 0 bases, the J end by 7 bases, with 10 bases between. The DNA of the CDR3 is TGTGCCAGCAGTTACTCGGACATTTCGAACATTCAGTACTTC. Translated: CASSYSDISNIQYF.

The chain has TRBV28 and TRBJ1-5, with D unclear. CDR3 length: 16 residues. Germline V gene data show CDR1 as MDHEN and CDR2 as SYDVKM. V gave up 7 bases and J gave up 4 bases, with 20 bases separating them. This chain's CDR3 is CASTAPAGVGNQPQHF. CDR3 bases: TGTGCCAGCACCGCACCCGCGGGAGTTGGTAATCAGCCCCAGCATTTT.

In this sample, this clonotype turned up many times. The chain recombines TRBV28 with TRBJ2-1, with unresolved D. The ends were cut back, 4 bases at V and 2 bases at J, with 15 bases in the middle. The length of the CDR3 is 16 residues. Germline CDR1 reads MDHEN; CDR2 reads SYDVKM. CDR3 protein: CASSSPVGLAYNEQFF. The CDR3 DNA follows: TGTGCCAGCAGTTCCCCCGTGGGCCTAGCCTACAATGAGCAGTTCTTC.

There are a few counts of this clonotype. The V and J genes are TRBV12-3 or TRBV12-4 and TRBJ2-3; 9 bases are shared with TRBD2. The ends lost 3 bases at V and 4 bases at J; junction bases unmatched: 2. The CDR3 spans 14 residues. In DNA, the CDR3 is TGTGCCAGCAGTTTTAGCGGGAGCGCAGATACGCAGTATTTT. Translated: CASSFSGSADTQYF.

This clonotype was picked up a small number of times. V and J are TRBV4-1 and TRBJ2-1; D is unclear. The V and J ends lost 2 bases and 5 bases respectively, with 10 bases between them. The CDR3 is made up of 14 amino acids. Germline CDR1 and CDR2: MGHRA and YSYEKL. CDR3: CASSQLSFDNEQFF. CDR3 in DNA: TGCGCCAGCAGCCAATTGTCCTTCGACAATGAGCAGTTCTTC.

This clonotype was seen only a few times. The rearrangement links TRBV4-1 to TRBJ2-5, with TRBD2 matching 14 bases. The CDR3 sequence is 20 residues long. Trimming removed 2 bases from V and 2 bases from J; junction bases left unmatched: 13. Germline-derived CDR1 and CDR2 are MGHRA and YSYEKL. CDR3 loop: CASSQTTSGRALGPQETQYF. The CDR3 DNA follows: TGCGCCAGCAGCCAAACGACTAGCGGGAGGGCCCTGGGTCCGCAAGAGACCCAGTACTTC.

The gene calls are TRBV7-9 and TRBJ1-1, with 10 positions matching TRBD1. With V trimmed by 5 bases and J by 3 bases, 6 bases remained unmatched. The CDR3 has 15 amino acids. The germline V gene has CDR1 SEHNR and CDR2 FQNEAQ (reference sequence). The CDR3 region is CASSHGQGGDTEAFF. CDR3 nucleotides: TGTGCCAGCAGCCACGGACAGGGGGGGGACACTGAAGCTTTCTTT.

This clonotype was found many times. J is TRBJ2-2 and V is TRBV7-2, with 11 bases that match TRBD2. This CDR3 is built from 17 residues. The V gene end was trimmed by 2 bases and the J gene end by 8 bases; junction bases not matched to a gene: 10. CDR1 is SGHTA, CDR2 FQGNSA, per germline. CDR3: CASSLRTSGGTRGELFF. The CDR3 DNA is TGTGCCAGCAGCTTACGCACTAGCGGGGGTACCAGGGGGGAGCTGTTTTTT.

The chain combines TRBV7-2 with TRBJ2-2, with D maybe TRBD2 (6 bases). The CDR3 has 13 amino acids. The V end lost 5 bases, the J end lost 7 bases, and 11 bases lay between the germline ends. Germline loops: CDR1 SGHTA, CDR2 FQGNSA. CDR3: CASSGGLGGELFF. The CDR3, as DNA: TGTGCCAGCAGCGGAGGGCTCGGCGGGGAGCTGTTTTTT. The complete variable domain, with remaining parts taken from reference TRBV7-2 and TRBJ2-2, reads GAGVSQSPSNKVTEKGKDVELRCDPISGHTALYWYRQSLGQGLEFLIYFQGNSAPDKSGLPSDRFSAERTGGSVSTLTIQRTQQEDSAVYLCASSGGLGGELFFGEGSRLTVL.